Below, one T cell receptor beta chain is given with its context. This entry belongs to a study of patients and donors after allogeneic stem cell transplantation. TCRdb used MiXCR to reprocess the RT-PCR reads, holding one entry per CDR3 protein. Of 150,000 or so distinct CDR3 sequences listed, about 24% are singletons. The sample taken for sequencing was blood, either unsorted or a sorted T cell fraction (not recorded which). The sequence was collected from a human donor who was either an allogeneic HSCT recipient or a stem cell or donor lymphocyte infusion donor (not recorded which). It is not recorded whose cells these are; they may come from a transplant donor.

CDR3 bases: TGTGCCAGCAGCCCTAGATTGGAGTATTTT. Protein product: CASSPRLEYF. The chain joins TRBV3-1 to TRBJ2-3; no definite D call. V dropped 4 bases and J dropped 13 bases, with 9 bases sitting between them. This CDR3 has 10 residues. In germline, CDR1 is LGHDT, CDR2 YNNKEL (reference sequence).